The rows below give T cell receptor beta chains drawn from one sample of a study of regulatory T cells in long-lasting Graves disease. TCRdb analysed the multiplex PCR reads with MiXCR anew, one entry per CDR3 protein. The sample carries over 650,000 distinct CDR3 sequences, around 30% recorded once. The material sequenced was peripheral blood mononuclear cells (PBMCs), taken when the disease was refractory, from a patient treated with antithyroid drugs. Source of these receptors: a female donor with Graves disease. CDR3s include the opening cysteine and the closing phenylalanine or tryptophan. The D gene is left open where the match is weak. Clone size is stated in some rows and not others, as once, few, many or a class when expanded.

CDR3 protein,CDR3 DNA,D gene,J gene,V gene,clone size
CASTTLDGEAFF,TGTGCCAGCACGACTTTGGACGGTGAAGCTTTCTTT,.,TRBJ1-1,TRBV12-3/TRBV12-4,many
CASSFAGRVDTEAFF,TGTGCCAGCAGTTTTGCAGGCCGAGTGGACACTGAAGCTTTCTTT,.,TRBJ1-1,TRBV28,many
CSARLDNSNQPQHF,TGCAGTGCTAGACTTGACAATAGCAATCAGCCCCAGCATTTT,.,TRBJ1-5,TRBV20-1,.
CASSPSRDREKGGELFF,TGTGCCAGCAGTCCATCCCGGGACAGGGAAAAGGGCGGGGAGCTGTTTTTT,TRBD1,TRBJ2-2,TRBV12-3/TRBV12-4,.
CASSPAKSMNTEAFF,TGTGCCAGCTCACCAGCTAAGTCCATGAACACTGAAGCTTTCTTT,.,TRBJ1-1,TRBV18,few
CASKSGGVPEAFF,TGTGCCAGTAAAAGTGGAGGGGTACCTGAAGCTTTCTTT,.,TRBJ1-1,TRBV19,few
CSARDNPNQPQHF,TGCAGTGCTAGAGATAACCCCAATCAGCCCCAGCATTTT,.,TRBJ1-5,TRBV20-1,.
CATAPGGHTEAFF,TGTGCCACAGCCCCCGGGGGTCACACTGAAGCTTTCTTT,.,TRBJ1-1,TRBV10-3,few
CSARVRGPHTEAFF,TGCAGTGCTAGAGTGAGAGGACCCCACACTGAAGCTTTCTTT,.,TRBJ1-1,TRBV20-1,few
CASREGTYEQYF,TGTGCCAGTCGGGAAGGGACCTACGAGCAGTACTTC,.,TRBJ2-7,TRBV6-1,few
CASSLAAGSEQFF,TGTGCCAGCAGCTTAGCAGCTGGCAGTGAGCAGTTCTTC,.,TRBJ2-1,TRBV11-2,.
CASNRDLAGELFF,TGTGCCAGCAACCGGGACCTAGCGGGGGAGCTGTTTTTT,.,TRBJ2-2,TRBV6-1,.
CASSPSATNTGELFF,TGTGCCAGCAGCCCAAGCGCTACGAACACCGGGGAGCTGTTTTTT,.,TRBJ2-2,TRBV7-2,.
CSARDPTGGARTEAFF,TGCAGTGCTAGAGATCCTACGGGAGGGGCGCGGACTGAAGCTTTCTTT,.,TRBJ1-1,TRBV20-1,once
CASSYGGTADNEQFF,TGTGCCAGCAGTTACGGGGGGACTGCCGACAATGAGCAGTTCTTC,.,TRBJ2-1,TRBV6-5,.
CASSQDDPYGYTF,TGTGCCAGCAGCCAAGATGATCCATATGGCTACACCTTC,.,TRBJ1-2,TRBV14,.
CSARGGRAGEQYF,TGCAGTGCTAGGGGCGGGAGGGCTGGCGAGCAGTACTTC,TRBD2,TRBJ2-7,TRBV20-1,.
CAWSTPRGGNYGYTF,TGTGCCTGGAGCACCCCCCGTGGGGGGAACTATGGCTACACCTTC,.,TRBJ1-2,TRBV30,.
CASSMTGLGETQYF,TGTGCCAGCAGTATGACAGGCCTCGGGGAGACCCAGTACTTC,.,TRBJ2-5,TRBV5-4,few
CASSIAASSGANVLTF,TGTGCCAGTAGTATAGCGGCCAGCTCTGGGGCCAACGTCCTGACTTTC,.,TRBJ2-6,TRBV19,.
CASTWTGRDEQYF,TGTGCCAGCACCTGGACAGGGAGAGACGAGCAGTACTTC,TRBD1,TRBJ2-7,TRBV28,.
CATSGRENQPQHF,TGTGCCACCAGTGGACGTGAAAATCAGCCCCAGCATTTT,.,TRBJ1-5,TRBV24-1,.
CSHGQGGEAFF,TGCAGCCACGGACAGGGAGGTGAAGCTTTCTTT,TRBD1,TRBJ1-1,TRBV29-1,few
CASALRVEKLFF,TGTGCTAGTGCCCTCCGGGTTGAAAAACTGTTTTTT,.,TRBJ1-4,TRBV12-5,many
CASSLGGGIYNSPLHF,TGTGCCAGCAGCTTAGGTGGAGGTATCTATAATTCACCCCTCCACTTT,.,TRBJ1-6,TRBV7-9,.
CASSLSGSMNTEAFF,TGCGCCAGCAGCTTGTCTGGCAGCATGAACACTGAAGCTTTCTTT,.,TRBJ1-1,TRBV5-1,.
CSARRQLAGAFSETQYF,TGCAGTGCTCGACGGCAGCTAGCGGGAGCGTTTTCAGAGACCCAGTACTTC,TRBD2,TRBJ2-5,TRBV20-1,.
CASRPEVNTEAFF,TGTGCCAGCAGGCCAGAAGTGAACACTGAAGCTTTCTTT,.,TRBJ1-1,TRBV7-9,few
CASSEFSGDQPQHF,TGTGCCAGCAGTGAATTCTCAGGGGATCAGCCCCAGCATTTT,.,TRBJ1-5,TRBV2,.
CASSLGERGPNTDTQYF,TGTGCCAGCAGCTTAGGGGAGCGGGGCCCCAACACAGATACGCAGTATTTT,TRBD2,TRBJ2-3,TRBV11-3,.
CASSSSLGGGTEAFF,TGTGCCAGCAGCTCATCACTGGGAGGTGGAACTGAAGCTTTCTTT,.,TRBJ1-1,TRBV7-2,few
CASSPPQTSRETQYF,TGTGCCAGCTCACCACCACAGACCTCCCGAGAGACCCAGTACTTC,.,TRBJ2-5,TRBV18,.
CSVGAVTEAFF,TGCAGCGTGGGCGCGGTCACTGAAGCTTTCTTT,.,TRBJ1-1,TRBV29-1,.
CASSLEPSRVRSGYTF,TGTGCCAGCAGCTTAGAGCCGAGCAGGGTCCGAAGCGGCTACACCTTC,.,TRBJ1-2,TRBV7-2,.
CASGLPRSRTDQPQHF,TGTGCTAGTGGTTTGCCTCGGTCTAGGACGGATCAGCCCCAGCATTTT,.,TRBJ1-5,TRBV12-5,.
CASSVSHGTDFQETQYF,TGTGCCAGCAGCGTCTCCCACGGGACAGATTTCCAAGAGACCCAGTACTTC,TRBD1,TRBJ2-5,TRBV9,.
CASSLPGQYNEQFF,TGTGCCAGCAGTTTACCGGGACAGTACAATGAGCAGTTCTTC,TRBD1,TRBJ2-1,TRBV28,.
CASSYGTTSYEQYF,TGTGCCAGCAGCTACGGGACTACTTCCTACGAGCAGTACTTC,TRBD2,TRBJ2-7,TRBV11-2,many
CASSYTLTAGHQNSPLHF,TGTGCCAGCAGTTACACACTGACAGCGGGCCACCAGAATTCACCCCTCCACTTT,.,TRBJ1-6,TRBV6-5,many
CASSQSQGGTEAFF,TGTGCCAGCAGCCAATCCCAAGGGGGCACTGAAGCTTTCTTT,.,TRBJ1-1,TRBV16,few
CASSPFAYEQYF,TGTGCCAGCAGCCCATTCGCCTACGAGCAGTACTTC,.,TRBJ2-7,TRBV12-3/TRBV12-4,few
CSVEHQTNYGYTF,TGCAGCGTTGAACACCAGACTAACTATGGCTACACCTTC,.,TRBJ1-2,TRBV29-1,.
CASSLPGTGVNGYTF,TGTGCCAGCAGTTTACCCGGGACAGGGGTAAATGGCTACACCTTC,TRBD1,TRBJ1-2,TRBV28,few
CASLVERNTGELFF,TGTGCCAGCTTGGTTGAGAGAAACACCGGGGAGCTGTTTTTT,.,TRBJ2-2,TRBV18,.
CASSLDRVEAFF,TGTGCCAGCAGTCTGGACAGGGTCGAAGCTTTCTTT,TRBD1,TRBJ1-1,TRBV6-1,.
CASQKGGSLNTGELFF,TGTGCCAGCCAGAAAGGCGGGAGCTTGAACACCGGGGAGCTGTTTTTT,TRBD2,TRBJ2-2,TRBV9,.